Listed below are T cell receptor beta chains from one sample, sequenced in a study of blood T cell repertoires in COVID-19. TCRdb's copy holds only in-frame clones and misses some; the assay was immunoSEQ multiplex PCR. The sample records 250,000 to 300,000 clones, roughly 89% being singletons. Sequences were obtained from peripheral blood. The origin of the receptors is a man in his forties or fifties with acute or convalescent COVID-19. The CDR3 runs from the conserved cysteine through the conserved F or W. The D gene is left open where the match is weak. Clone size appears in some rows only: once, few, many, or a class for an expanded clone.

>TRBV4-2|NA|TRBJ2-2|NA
CASSQDGGSLLAEELFF
TGTGCCAGCAGCCAAGATGGAGGTAGCCTCCTGGCTGAGGAGCTGTTTTTT
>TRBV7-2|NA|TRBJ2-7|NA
CASSLGYGGSYEQYF
TGTGCCAGCAGCTTAGGTTACGGGGGATCCTACGAGCAGTACTTC
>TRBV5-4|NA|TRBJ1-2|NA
CASSPDSYGYTF
TGTGCCAGCAGTCCCGACAGCTATGGCTACACCTTC
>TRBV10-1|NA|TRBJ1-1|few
CASSRDTSEEAFF
TGCGCCAGCAGCCGGGACACCAGCGAGGAAGCTTTCTTT
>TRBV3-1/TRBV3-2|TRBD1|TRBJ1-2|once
CASSPVGQGYGYTF
TGTGCCAGCAGCCCAGTTGGACAGGGATATGGCTACACCTTC
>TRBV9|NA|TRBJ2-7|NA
CASSVARGTASEEQYF
TGTGCCAGCAGCGTAGCCCGGGGGACAGCCAGTGAGGAGCAGTACTTC
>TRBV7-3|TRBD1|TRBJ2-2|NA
CASSLTPGQGRPGELFF
TGTGCCAGCAGCTTAACCCCGGGACAGGGGCGTCCCGGGGAGCTGTTTTTT
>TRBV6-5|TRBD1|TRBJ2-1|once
CASFRDRGYNEQFF
TGTGCCAGTTTCCGGGACAGGGGCTACAATGAGCAGTTCTTC
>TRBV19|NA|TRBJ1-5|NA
CASRLQGTREPQHF
TGTGCCAGTCGACTGCAGGGGACGCGTGAGCCCCAGCATTTT
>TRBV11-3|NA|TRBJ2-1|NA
CASARGGGRGAEQFF
TGTGCCAGCGCTCGTGGGGGGGGCCGCGGGGCTGAGCAGTTCTTC
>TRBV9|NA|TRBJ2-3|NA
CASSVGSKPFPDTQYF
TGTGCCAGCAGCGTAGGTAGCAAGCCCTTTCCGGATACGCAGTATTTT
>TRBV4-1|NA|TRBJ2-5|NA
CASSQEGVPQETQYF
TGCGCCAGCAGCCAAGAAGGGGTCCCCCAAGAGACCCAGTACTTC
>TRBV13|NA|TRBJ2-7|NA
CASSHPGSYEQYF
TGTGCCAGCAGCCACCCAGGATCCTACGAGCAGTACTTC
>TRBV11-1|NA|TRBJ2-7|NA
CASRLGTRSYEQYF
TGTGCCAGCAGGTTAGGAACCAGGTCCTACGAGCAGTACTTC
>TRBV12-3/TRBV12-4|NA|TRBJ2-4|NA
CASSFVGRNIQYF
TGTGCCAGCAGTTTCGTGGGGAGAAACATTCAGTACTTC
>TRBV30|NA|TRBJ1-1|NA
CAWSVESYRGTEAFF
TGTGCCTGGAGTGTAGAGTCCTATCGAGGAACTGAAGCTTTCTTT
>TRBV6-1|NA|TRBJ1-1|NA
CASSYVRGGTEAFF
TGTGCCAGCAGTTATGTTAGGGGGGGCACTGAAGCTTTCTTT
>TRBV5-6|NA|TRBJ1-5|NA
CASSLRGRSNQPQHF
TGTGCCAGCAGCTTGCGAGGAAGAAGCAATCAGCCCCAGCATTTT
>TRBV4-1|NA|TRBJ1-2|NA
CASSQDRQSNYGYTF
TGCGCCAGCAGCCAAGATCGACAGTCTAACTATGGCTACACCTTC
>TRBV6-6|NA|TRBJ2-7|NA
CASSYIRQEQYF
TGTGCCAGCAGTTACATTAGACAGGAGCAGTACTTC
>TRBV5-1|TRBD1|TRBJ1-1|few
CASSSQGRNTEAFF
TGCGCCAGCAGCTCACAGGGGAGGAACACTGAAGCTTTCTTT
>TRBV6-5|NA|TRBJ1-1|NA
CASSITGFNTEAFF
TGTGCCAGCAGTATTACCGGGTTTAACACTGAAGCTTTCTTT
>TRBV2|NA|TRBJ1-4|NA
CASSGAGYEKLFF
TGTGCCAGCAGTGGGGCAGGGTATGAAAAACTGTTTTTT
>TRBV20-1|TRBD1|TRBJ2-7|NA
CSASRTGTYEQYF
TGCAGTGCTAGTAGGACAGGAACCTACGAGCAGTACTTC
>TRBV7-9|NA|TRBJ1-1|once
CASSLTIDTEAFF
TGTGCCAGCAGTCTTACAATTGACACTGAAGCTTTCTTT
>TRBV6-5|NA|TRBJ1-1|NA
CASSYSRDTYTEAFF
TGTGCCAGCAGTTACTCCCGGGACACCTACACTGAAGCTTTCTTT
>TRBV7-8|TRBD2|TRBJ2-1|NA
CASSLAGRDLRGNEQFF
TGTGCCAGCAGCTTAGCGGGGAGGGACCTCCGGGGCAATGAGCAGTTCTTC
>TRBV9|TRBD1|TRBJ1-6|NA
CASSVGQGESPLHF
TGTGCCAGCAGCGTCGGACAGGGAGAATCACCCCTCCACTTT
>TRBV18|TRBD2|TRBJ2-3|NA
CASSPGTSGEDTQYF
TGTGCCAGCTCACCGGGGACTAGCGGGGAAGATACGCAGTATTTT
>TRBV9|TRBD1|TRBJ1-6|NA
CASSVAGGSSPLHF
TGTGCCAGCAGCGTAGCAGGGGGCTCCTCACCCCTCCACTTT
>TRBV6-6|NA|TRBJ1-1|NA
CASSLVGTEAFF
TGTGCCAGCAGTTTGGTCGGCACTGAAGCTTTCTTT
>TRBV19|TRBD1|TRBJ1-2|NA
CASSIRTGENGYTF
TGTGCCAGTAGTATCAGGACAGGGGAAAATGGCTACACCTTC
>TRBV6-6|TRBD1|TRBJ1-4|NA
CASSYSQGVEKLFF
TGTGCCAGCAGTTACTCCCAGGGGGTTGAAAAACTGTTTTTT
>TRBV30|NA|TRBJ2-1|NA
CAWSRRVEYSYNEQFF
TGTGCCTGGAGCAGACGGGTAGAATACTCCTACAATGAGCAGTTCTTC
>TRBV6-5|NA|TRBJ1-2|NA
CASSYSSGRSYGYTF
TGTGCCAGCAGTTACTCGTCCGGCAGGTCCTATGGCTACACCTTC
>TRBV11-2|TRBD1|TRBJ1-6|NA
CASSLGRDRVDNSPLHF
TGTGCCAGCAGCTTGGGTCGGGACAGGGTGGATAATTCACCCCTCCACTTT
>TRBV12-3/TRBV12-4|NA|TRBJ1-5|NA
CASSGGAGQPQHF
TGTGCCAGCAGTGGGGGGGCTGGGCAGCCCCAGCATTTT
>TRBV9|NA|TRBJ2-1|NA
CASSVTGASYNEQFF
TGTGCCAGCAGCGTAACTGGGGCCTCCTACAATGAGCAGTTCTTC
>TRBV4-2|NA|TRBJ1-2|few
CASSPIGGGARYGYTF
TGTGCCAGCAGCCCCATCGGAGGGGGGGCCAGATATGGCTACACCTTC
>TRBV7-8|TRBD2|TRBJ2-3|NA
CASSSGTSGGTQYF
TGTGCCAGCAGCTCCGGGACTAGCGGGGGTACGCAGTATTTT
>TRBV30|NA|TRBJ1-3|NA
CAWSRFISGNTIYF
TGTGCCTGGTCGCGATTTATCTCTGGAAACACCATATATTTT
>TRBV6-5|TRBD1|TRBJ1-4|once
CASSLGGEKLFF
TGTGCCAGCAGTTTAGGGGGCGAAAAACTGTTTTTT
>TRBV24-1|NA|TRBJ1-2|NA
CATSDPNGEFPWGYTF
TGTGCCACCAGTGACCCTAATGGGGAGTTTCCTTGGGGCTACACCTTC
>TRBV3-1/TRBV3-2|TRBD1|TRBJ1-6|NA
CASSLRTGGNSPLHF
TGTGCCAGCAGCCTTCGGACAGGGGGTAATTCACCCCTCCACTTT
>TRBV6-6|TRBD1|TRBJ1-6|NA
CASRTGTENSPLHF
TGTGCCAGCAGAACCGGGACAGAAAATTCACCCCTCCACTTT
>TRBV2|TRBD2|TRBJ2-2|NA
CASKGLAGGAGELFF
TGTGCCAGCAAGGGACTAGCGGGGGGGGCCGGGGAGCTGTTTTTT
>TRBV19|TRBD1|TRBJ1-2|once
CASSPGQVFLNYGYTF
TGTGCCAGTAGTCCCGGACAGGTTTTTCTTAACTATGGCTACACCTTC
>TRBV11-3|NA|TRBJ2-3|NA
CASSQGAGGPDTQYF
TGTGCCAGCAGCCAGGGGGCGGGGGGGCCAGATACGCAGTATTTT
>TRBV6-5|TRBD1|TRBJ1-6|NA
CASSYEGQGSLSPLHF
TGTGCCAGCAGTTACGAGGGACAGGGTTCCCTTTCACCCCTCCACTTT
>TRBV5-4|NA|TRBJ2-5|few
CASSRGLQETQYF
TGTGCCAGCAGCCGAGGGTTACAAGAGACCCAGTACTTC
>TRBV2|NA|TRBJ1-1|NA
CASRTEGYTEAFF
TGTGCCAGCAGGACAGAAGGCTACACTGAAGCTTTCTTT
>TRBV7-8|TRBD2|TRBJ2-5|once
CASPGGGLQETQYF
TGTGCCAGCCCGGGGGGGGGCCTCCAAGAGACCCAGTACTTC
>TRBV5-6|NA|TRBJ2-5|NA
CASSLRFQETQYF
TGTGCCAGCAGCTTACGGTTCCAAGAGACCCAGTACTTC